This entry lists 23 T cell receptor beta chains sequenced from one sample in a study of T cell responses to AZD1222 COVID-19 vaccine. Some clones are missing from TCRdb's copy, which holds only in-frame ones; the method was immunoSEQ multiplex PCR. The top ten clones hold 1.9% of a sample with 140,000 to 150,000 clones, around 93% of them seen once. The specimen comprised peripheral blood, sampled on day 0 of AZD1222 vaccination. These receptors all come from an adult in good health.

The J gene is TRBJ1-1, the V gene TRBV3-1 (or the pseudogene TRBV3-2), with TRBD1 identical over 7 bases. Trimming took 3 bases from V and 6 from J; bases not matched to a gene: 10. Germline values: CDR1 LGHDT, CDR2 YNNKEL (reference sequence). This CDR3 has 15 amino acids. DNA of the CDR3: TGTGCCAGCAGCCACCCTCAGGGGGTCGGGGCTGAAGCTTTCTTT. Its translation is CASSHPQGVGAEAFF.

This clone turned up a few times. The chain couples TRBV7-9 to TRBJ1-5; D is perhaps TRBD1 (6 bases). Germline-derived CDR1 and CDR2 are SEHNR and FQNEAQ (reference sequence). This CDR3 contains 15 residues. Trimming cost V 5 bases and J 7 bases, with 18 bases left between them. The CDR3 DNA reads TGTGCCAGCAGCCCTTTGGGGGCAGAGGGACAGCCCCAGCATTTT. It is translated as CASSPLGAEGQPQHF.

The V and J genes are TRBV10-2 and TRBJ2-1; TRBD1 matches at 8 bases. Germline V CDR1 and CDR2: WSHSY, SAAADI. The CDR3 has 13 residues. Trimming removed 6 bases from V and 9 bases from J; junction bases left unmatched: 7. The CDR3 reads CASRMTGEAEQFF. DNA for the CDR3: TGCGCCAGCAGGATGACAGGGGAGGCTGAGCAGTTCTTC.

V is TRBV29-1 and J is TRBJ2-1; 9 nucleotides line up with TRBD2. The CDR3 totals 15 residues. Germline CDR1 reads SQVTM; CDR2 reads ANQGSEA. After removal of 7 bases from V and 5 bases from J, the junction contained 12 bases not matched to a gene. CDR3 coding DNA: TGCAGCGCCCGGGGGGCGGGAGGGCCTGACAATGAGCAGTTCTTC. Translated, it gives CSARGAGGPDNEQFF.

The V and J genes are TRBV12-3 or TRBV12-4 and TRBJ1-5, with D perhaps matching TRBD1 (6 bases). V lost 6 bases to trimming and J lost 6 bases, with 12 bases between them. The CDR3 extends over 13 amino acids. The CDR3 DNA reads TGTGCCAGCAGCTTTGGGGGGGCTCAGCCCCAGCATTTT. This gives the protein CASSFGGAQPQHF.

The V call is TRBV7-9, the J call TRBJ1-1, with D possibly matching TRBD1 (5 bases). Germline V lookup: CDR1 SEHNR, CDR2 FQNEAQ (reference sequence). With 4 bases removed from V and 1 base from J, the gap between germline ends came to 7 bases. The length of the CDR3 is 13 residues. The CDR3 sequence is CASSSDRNTEAFF. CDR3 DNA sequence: TGTGCCAGCAGCTCCGACAGGAACACTGAAGCTTTCTTT.

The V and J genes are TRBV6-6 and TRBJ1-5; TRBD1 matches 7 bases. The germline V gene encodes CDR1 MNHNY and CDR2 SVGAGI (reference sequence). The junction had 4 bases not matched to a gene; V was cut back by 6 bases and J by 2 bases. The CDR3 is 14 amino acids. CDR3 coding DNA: TGTGCCAGCAGCAAGGGGGCTGGCAATCAGCCCCAGCATTTT. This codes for CASSKGAGNQPQHF.

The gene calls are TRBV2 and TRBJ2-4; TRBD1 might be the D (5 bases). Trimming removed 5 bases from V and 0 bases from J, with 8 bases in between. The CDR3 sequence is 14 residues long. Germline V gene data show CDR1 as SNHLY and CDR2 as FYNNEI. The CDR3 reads CASSSRGAKNIQYF. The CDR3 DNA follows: TGTGCCAGCAGTTCTAGGGGAGCCAAAAACATTCAGTACTTC.

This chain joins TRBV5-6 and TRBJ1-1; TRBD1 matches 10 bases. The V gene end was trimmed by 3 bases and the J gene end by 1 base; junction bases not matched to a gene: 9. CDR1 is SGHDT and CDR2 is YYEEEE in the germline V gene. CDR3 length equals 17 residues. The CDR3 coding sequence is TGTGCCAGCAGCTATATGACAGGGGGCTATAAGAACACTGAAGCTTTCTTT. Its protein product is CASSYMTGGYKNTEAFF.

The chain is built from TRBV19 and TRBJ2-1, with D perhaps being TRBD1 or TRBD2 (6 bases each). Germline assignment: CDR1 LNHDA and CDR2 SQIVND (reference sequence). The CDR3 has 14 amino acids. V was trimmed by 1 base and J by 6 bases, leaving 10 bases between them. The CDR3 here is CASSIVEGGNEQFF. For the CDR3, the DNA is TGTGCCAGTAGTATAGTGGAGGGGGGCAATGAGCAGTTCTTC.

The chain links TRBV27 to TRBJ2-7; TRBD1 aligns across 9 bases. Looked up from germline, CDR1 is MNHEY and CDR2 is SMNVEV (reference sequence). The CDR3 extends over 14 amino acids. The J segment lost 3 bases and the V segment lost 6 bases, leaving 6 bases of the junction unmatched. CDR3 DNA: TGTGCCAGCAGGAGGACAGGGGCTCTCTACGAGCAGTACTTC. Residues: CASRRTGALYEQYF.

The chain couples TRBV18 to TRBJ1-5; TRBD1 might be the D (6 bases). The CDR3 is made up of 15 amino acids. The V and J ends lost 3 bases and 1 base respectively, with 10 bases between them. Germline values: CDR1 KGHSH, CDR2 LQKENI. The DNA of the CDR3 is TGTGCCAGCTCACCGGGGGGGGCAAGCAATCAGCCCCAGCATTTT. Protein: CASSPGGASNQPQHF.

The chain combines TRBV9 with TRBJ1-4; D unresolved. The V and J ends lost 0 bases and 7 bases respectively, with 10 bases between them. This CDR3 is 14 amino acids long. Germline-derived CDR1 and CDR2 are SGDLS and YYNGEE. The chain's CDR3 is CASSVGRGREKLFF. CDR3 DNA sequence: TGTGCCAGCAGCGTAGGTCGAGGCCGTGAAAAACTGTTTTTT. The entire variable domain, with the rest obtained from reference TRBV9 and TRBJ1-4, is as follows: DSGVTQTPKHLITATGQRVTLRCSPRSGDLSVYWYQQSLDQGLQFLIQYYNGEERAKGNILERFSAQQFPDLHSELNLSSLELGDSALYFCASSVGRGREKLFFGSGTQLSVL.

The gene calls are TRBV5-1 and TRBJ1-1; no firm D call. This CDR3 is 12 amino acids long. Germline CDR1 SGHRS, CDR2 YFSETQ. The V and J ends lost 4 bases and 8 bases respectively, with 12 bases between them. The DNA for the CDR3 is TGCGCCAGCAGCCTACCTTCCCCGGAAGCTTTCTTT. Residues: CASSLPSPEAFF. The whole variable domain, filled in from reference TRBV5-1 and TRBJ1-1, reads KAGVTQTPRYLIKTRGQQVTLSCSPISGHRSVSWYQQTPGQGLQFLFEYFSETQRNKGNFPGRFSGRQFSNSRSEMNVSTLELGDSALYLCASSLPSPEAFFGQGTRLTVV.

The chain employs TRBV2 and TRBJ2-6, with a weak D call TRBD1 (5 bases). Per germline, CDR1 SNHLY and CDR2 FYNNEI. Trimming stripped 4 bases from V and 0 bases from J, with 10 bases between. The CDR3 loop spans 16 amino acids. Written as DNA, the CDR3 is TGTGCCAGCAGTGGGGGCGGATACTCTGGGGCCAACGTCCTGACTTTC. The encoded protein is CASSGGGYSGANVLTF.

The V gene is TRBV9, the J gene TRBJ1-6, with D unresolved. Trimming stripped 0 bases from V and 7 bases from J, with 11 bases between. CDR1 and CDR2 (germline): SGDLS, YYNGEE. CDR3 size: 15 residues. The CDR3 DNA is TGTGCCAGCAGCGTAGCGCTGGGGAGGAATTCACCCCTCCACTTT. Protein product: CASSVALGRNSPLHF.

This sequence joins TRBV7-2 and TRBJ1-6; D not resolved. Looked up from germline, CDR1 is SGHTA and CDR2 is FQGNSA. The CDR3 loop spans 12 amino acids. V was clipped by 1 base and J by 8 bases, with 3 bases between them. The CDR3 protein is CASSLGDSPLHF. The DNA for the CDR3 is TGTGCCAGCAGCTTAGGCGATTCACCCCTCCACTTT. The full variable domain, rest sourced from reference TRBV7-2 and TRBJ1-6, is GAGVSQSPSNKVTEKGKDVELRCDPISGHTALYWYRQSLGQGLEFLIYFQGNSAPDKSGLPSDRFSAERTGGSVSTLTIQRTQQEDSAVYLCASSLGDSPLHFGNGTRLTVT.

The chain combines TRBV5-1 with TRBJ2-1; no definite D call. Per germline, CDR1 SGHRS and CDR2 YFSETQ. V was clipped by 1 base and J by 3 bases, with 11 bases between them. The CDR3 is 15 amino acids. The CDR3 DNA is TGCGCCAGCAGCTTGAGTCTAGGAGACTACAATGAGCAGTTCTTC. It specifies CASSLSLGDYNEQFF.

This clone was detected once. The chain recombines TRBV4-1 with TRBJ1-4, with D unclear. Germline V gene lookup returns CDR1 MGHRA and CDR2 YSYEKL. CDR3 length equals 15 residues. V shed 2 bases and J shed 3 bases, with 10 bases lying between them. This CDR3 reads CASSQTGWANEKLFF. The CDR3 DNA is TGCGCCAGCAGCCAAACGGGGTGGGCTAATGAAAAACTGTTTTTT.

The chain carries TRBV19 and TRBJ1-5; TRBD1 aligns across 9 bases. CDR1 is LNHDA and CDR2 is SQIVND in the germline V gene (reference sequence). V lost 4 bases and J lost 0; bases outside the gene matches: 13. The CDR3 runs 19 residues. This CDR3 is CASSRTSGTGPISNQPQHF. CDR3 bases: TGTGCCAGTAGTAGAACTTCCGGGACAGGGCCGATTAGCAATCAGCCCCAGCATTTT. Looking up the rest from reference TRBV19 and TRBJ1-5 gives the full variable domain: DGGITQSPKYLFRKEGQNVTLSCEQNLNHDAMYWYRQDPGQGLRLIYYSQIVNDFQKGDIAEGYSVSREKKESFPLTVTSAQKNPTAFYLCASSRTSGTGPISNQPQHFGDGTRLSIL.

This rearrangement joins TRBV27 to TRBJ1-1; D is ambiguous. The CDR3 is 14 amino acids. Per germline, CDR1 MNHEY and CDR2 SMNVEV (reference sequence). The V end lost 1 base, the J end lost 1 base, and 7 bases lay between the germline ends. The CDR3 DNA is TGTGCCAGCAGTTTATGGGTGGGGAACACTGAAGCTTTCTTT. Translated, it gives CASSLWVGNTEAFF.

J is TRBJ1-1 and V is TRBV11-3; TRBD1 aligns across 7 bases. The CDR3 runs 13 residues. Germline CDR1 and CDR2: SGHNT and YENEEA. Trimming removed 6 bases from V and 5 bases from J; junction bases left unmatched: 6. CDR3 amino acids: CASSGAGGTEAFF. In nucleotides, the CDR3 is TGTGCCAGCAGTGGTGCAGGGGGGACTGAAGCTTTCTTT.

The CDR3 nucleotides are TGTGCCAGCAGCTTGAAAGCACAGGCACCACCCCTCCACTTT. Its translation: CASSLKAQAPPLHF. V is TRBV3-1 (or the pseudogene TRBV3-2) and J is TRBJ1-6, with D perhaps TRBD1 (5 bases). Germline V gives CDR1 LGHDT, CDR2 YNNKEL (reference sequence). The CDR3 has 14 amino acids. V was pared by 5 bases and J by 11 bases, with 16 bases between.